Detailed here is one T cell receptor beta chain. The antigen remains unidentified. This CDR3 is built from 14 residues. The V end was cut by 6 bases, the J end by 8 bases, with 19 bases between. Germline CDR1 reads SNHLY; CDR2 reads FYNNEI. Each CDR3 protein is one row after TCRdb ran MiXCR on the RT-PCR reads. The sample has 800,000 to 1,000,000 distinct CDR3 sequences, less than 25% seen once. This sample was taken from a study of response to subunit inactivated influenza vaccine. Study-wide points: It was suggested by the authors that few new T cells are recruited by each seasonal influenza vaccination.

The sequenced sample was PBMCs from blood, obtained about 5 days after vaccination. The receptor comes from a man aged 45-60 years who received an inactivated influenza vaccine. The gene calls are TRBV2 and TRBJ1-2; tentative D call: TRBD1 (5 bases). In nucleotides, the CDR3 is TGTGCCAGCAGGCTCACAGGCCCAATCGGCGGCTACACCTTC. Residues: CASRLTGPIGGYTF.